This T cell receptor (beta chain) was found in a study of T-cell memory formation after mild COVID-19. For the study at large: TCR clusters were mostly donor specific. Findings of the study overall: The pre-infection memory compartment contained some responding clones, suggesting cross-reactive memory joined. Whereas later expanders leaned CD4+, clones contracting day 15 to 85 showed a balanced CD4/CD8 makeup.

This clonotype was detected only a few times. Its specificity is unknown. The CDR3 runs 13 residues. V lost 9 bases and J lost 1, with 12 bases in between. Per germline, CDR1 MNHEY and CDR2 SMNVEV (reference sequence). TCR alpha and TCR beta cDNA libraries with sample barcodes and UMIs came from 5'RACE using constant-segment primers. TCRdb re-called the 5' RACE reads through MiXCR, storing one row per CDR3 protein. The sample holds approximately 60,000 distinct CDR3 sequences, more than 8% seen once. The chain links TRBV27 to TRBJ1-2, with D unresolved. The sequenced sample was PBMCs or a T cell subset sorted from them (not recorded which). The sequence was collected from a man between 18 and 35 years old who had mild COVID-19 (a few samples of this study predate the infection). Cell type and time point are not known. This CDR3 is CARGPTLNYGYTF. CDR3 in DNA: TGTGCCAGAGGGCCAACCCTTAACTATGGCTACACCTTC.